The clone carrying this T cell receptor beta chain was seen ten or more times. TCRdb reanalysed the reads using MiXCR and keeps one entry per CDR3 protein. The sample holds 200,000 to 250,000 distinct CDR3 sequences, around 30% seen once. These data originate in a study of kidney transplant recipient with SARS-CoV-2 infection. CDR3 length: 17 amino acids. This TCR derives from a young adult male patient who had COVID-19 and was a kidney transplant recipient. These T cells may partly come from the graft donor. The sample in question was a blood sample, obtained at baseline and on approximately day 120 from a kidney transplant recipient. The chain combines TRBV8-2 with TRBJ2-6; the table's D call, TRBD2, was not checked against the DNA. TRBV8-2 is reported as a pseudogene. The CDR3 region is CGRIRRITQSRANVLTF. The CDR3 DNA reads as TGTGGCAGGATTCGGAGGATAACACAAAGTCGGGCCAACGTCCTGACTTTC.